One and the same sample provided the 7 T cell receptor beta chains below, sequenced in a study of blood T cell repertoires in COVID-19. Only in-frame clones appear in the TCRdb table, and some are missing; sequencing was by immunoSEQ multiplex PCR. Of around 200,000 clones in the sample, nearly 90% are singletons; the top ten hold 0.62%. The sequenced sample was peripheral blood. All receptors come from a man aged 50 to 60 with acute or convalescent COVID-19.

The rearrangement joins TRBV28 to TRBJ2-1, with 16 bases fitting TRBD2. The CDR3 is 18 amino acids. V was pared by 2 bases and J by 7 bases, with 8 bases of the junction left unmatched. Germline CDR1 reads MDHEN; CDR2 reads SYDVKM. The CDR3 region is CASSLPGTSGRALNEQFF. DNA for the CDR3: TGTGCCAGCAGTTTACCCGGGACTAGCGGGAGGGCCCTGAATGAGCAGTTCTTC.

The chain uses TRBV6-2 or TRBV6-3 and TRBJ1-5, with a possible D match to TRBD1 (6 bases). V was pared by 0 bases and J by 6 bases, with 12 bases between. CDR1 is MNHEY, CDR2 SVGEGT, per germline. CDR3 length: 15 amino acids. DNA for the CDR3: TGTGCCAGCAGTTACTCCGGCCAGGGGCCTCAGCCCCAGCATTTT. Its translation: CASSYSGQGPQPQHF.

The rearrangement links TRBV21-1 to TRBJ1-3; TRBD1 is the table's D call, not checked against the DNA. TRBV21-1 is noted as a pseudogene. CDR3 size: 19 residues. The CDR3 reads CASSITGGRYTNSGNTIYF. DNA of the CDR3: TGTGCCAGCAGCATTACAGGGGGGCGCTACACAAACTCTGGAAACACCATATATTTT.

This chain connects TRBV5-8 to TRBJ1-2; D is perhaps TRBD1 (6 bases). V shed 5 bases and J shed 8 bases, with 19 bases lying between them. Germline lookup yields CDR1 SGHTS and CDR2 YDEGEE. CDR3 size: 14 residues. The chain's CDR3 is CASSDGGRGGGYTF. CDR3 bases: TGTGCCAGCAGTGACGGTGGCAGGGGCGGCGGCTACACCTTC.

This clone was recorded once. The chain couples TRBV27 to TRBJ2-5; 9 bases agree with TRBD1. Germline lookup yields CDR1 MNHEY and CDR2 SMNVEV (reference sequence). Losses at the gene ends were 3 bases for V and 4 bases for J; bases not matched to a gene: 9. The CDR3 length is 16 residues. CDR3 sequence (DNA): TGTGCCAGCAGTTTTTTATACGGGGGACAGGGAGAGACCCAGTACTTC. Its protein product is CASSFLYGGQGETQYF.

The V gene is TRBV5-1, the J gene TRBJ2-3, with D possibly TRBD2 on 6 matching bases. V dropped 0 bases and J dropped 2 bases, with 7 bases sitting between them. CDR1 and CDR2 from the germline V gene are SGHRS and YFSETQ. The CDR3 contains 14 residues. The CDR3 sequence is CASSLGTTTDTQYF. CDR3 in DNA: TGCGCCAGCAGCTTGGGGACTACCACAGATACGCAGTATTTT.

The chain couples TRBV19 to TRBJ1-1; D perhaps matches TRBD1 (5 bases). Trimming took 7 bases from V and 2 from J, leaving 11 bases between them. This CDR3 comprises 13 residues. The germline V gene has CDR1 LNHDA and CDR2 SQIVND (reference sequence). The CDR3 region is CASTPDINTEAFF. The CDR3 region has the DNA TGTGCCAGTACCCCGGACATAAACACTGAAGCTTTCTTT.